The 13 T cell receptor beta chains below were found in one sample sequenced in a study of regulatory T cells in long-lasting Graves disease. Regarding time point: newly diagnosed GD, antithyroid drugs for less than 3 months. After RNA was extracted from PBMCs, the TCR library was made from it. Construction of the TCR beta libraries employed iRepertoire HTBI primers in conjunction with Arm-PCR of CDR3 regions. From the multiplex PCR reads, TCRdb called clonotypes with MiXCR, one entry per CDR3 protein. This sample has about 530,000 distinct CDR3 sequences; about 16% occur once, and the top ten carry just under 25%. These data were likewise used in another study, on T cells in Graves' hyperthyroidism and ophthalmopathy.

Specimen: peripheral blood mononuclear cells (PBMCs), collected at new diagnosis, from a patient treated with antithyroid drugs. These receptors were collected from a woman aged 35-65 years with Graves disease.

This chain links TRBV12-5 with TRBJ2-5, with 11 bases matching TRBD2. Trimming took 0 bases from V and 4 from J; bases not matched to a gene: 7. The CDR3 runs to 17 residues. Germline values: CDR1 LGHNT, CDR2 FRNRAP. The CDR3 here is CASGLVPLTSGRETQYF. For the CDR3, the DNA is TGTGCTAGTGGTTTGGTACCCCTTACTAGCGGGAGAGAGACCCAGTACTTC.

This clonotype has more than one count but fewer than ten. This rearrangement joins TRBV10-2 to TRBJ2-3, with D possibly TRBD2 on 6 matching bases. This CDR3 region has 15 residues. V dropped 4 bases and J dropped 2 bases, with 13 bases sitting between them. Per the germline V gene, CDR1 is WSHSY and CDR2 is SAAADI. The CDR3 reads CASSALAGFTDTQYF. CDR3 sequence (DNA): TGCGCCAGCAGTGCACTAGCAGGGTTCACAGATACGCAGTATTTT.

This clonotype was found many times. V and J are TRBV28 and TRBJ1-3, with 9 bases matching TRBD1. Germline CDR1 MDHEN, CDR2 SYDVKM. This CDR3 region has 16 residues. J gave up 2 bases and V 5 bases, and 7 bases lay outside the gene matches. The CDR3: CASSISGTGPGNTIYF. CDR3 nucleotides: TGTGCCAGCAGTATATCCGGGACAGGGCCTGGAAACACCATATATTTT. Based on the CDR3 plus reference TRBV28 and TRBJ1-3, the full variable domain is DVKVTQSSRYLVKRTGEKVFLECVQDMDHENMFWYRQDPGLGLRLIYFSYDVKMKEKGDIPEGYSVSREKKERFSLILESASTNQTSMYLCASSISGTGPGNTIYFGEGSWLTVV.

Of note for this clonotype: A single base separates this from a much larger clone, so it may be a read error. The rearrangement uses TRBV2 and TRBJ2-5, with 11 nucleotides matching TRBD2. Judging by the DNA end, TRBJ2-1 fits better; the J call may be wrong. Germline V gene sequence: CDR1 SNHLY, CDR2 FYNNEI. The CDR3 totals 15 residues. As DNA, the CDR3 is TGTGCCAGCAGTACTAGCGGGGGTATTGTAAGTGAGCAGTTCTTC. Its protein product is CASSTSGGIVSEQFF.

This clonotype was seen ten or more times. The V gene is TRBV2, the J gene TRBJ1-1, with TRBD1 identical over 8 bases. The CDR3 is 14 amino acids. V shed 7 bases, J shed 7 bases, and the junction held 11 bases outside the gene matches. CDR1 is SNHLY and CDR2 is FYNNEI in the germline V gene. The CDR3 DNA sequence: TGTGCCAGCAAAAACCAGGGACAGGTTGGTGAAGCTTTCTTT. It yields the protein CASKNQGQVGEAFF.

At least ten counts were recorded for this clonotype. This CDR3 is missing its conserved last phenylalanine or tryptophan, likely due to a read error. The DNA is omitted, as the CDR3 cannot be located on it reliably, and the CDR3 follows TCRdb's listing. This chain joins TRBV3-1 and TRBJ1-2; the listed D gene, TRBD1, was not tested against the DNA. Counting both end residues, the CDR3 totals 13 amino acids. The germline gives CDR1 LGHDT, CDR2 YNNKEL (reference sequence). The CDR3 is CASSLIGADCNLS.

This clonotype was counted many times. The chain is built from TRBV11-2 and TRBJ2-7, with unresolved D. The germline CDR1 and CDR2 sequences are SGHAT and FQNNGV. The CDR3 loop spans 13 amino acids. The V end was cut by 1 base, the J end by 6 bases, with 10 bases between. CDR3 nucleotides: TGTGCCAGCAGCTTAGGAGGCGCCGGCGAGCAGTACTTC. Its protein is CASSLGGAGEQYF.

This chain uses TRBV5-1 with TRBJ2-1; 9 nucleotides agree with TRBD2. The V gene's germline CDR1 is SGHRS and CDR2 YFSETQ. V shed 4 bases, J shed 0 bases, and the junction held 8 bases outside the gene matches. The CDR3 contains 17 residues. Written as DNA, the CDR3 is TGCGCCAGCAGCATCTATAGCGGGGGTACCTCCTACAATGAGCAGTTCTTC. As protein: CASSIYSGGTSYNEQFF.

This clonotype was recorded a few times. The V and J genes are TRBV10-3 and TRBJ1-2; D not resolved. The CDR3 runs to 12 residues. The V end was cut by 8 bases, the J end by 2 bases, with 9 bases between. From germline, CDR1 is ENHRY and CDR2 SYGVKD. The CDR3 nucleotides are TGTGCCATCCGTAGGGTAAACTATGGCTACACCTTC. This encodes CAIRRVNYGYTF.

This clonotype was counted at least ten times. CDR3 coding DNA: TGCAGTGGGCGGCGGGGGAACTCCTACGAGCAGTACTTC. It encodes CSGRRGNSYEQYF. The V gene is TRBV20-1, the J gene TRBJ2-7; 7 positions match TRBD2. The CDR3 is 13 amino acids. J was trimmed by 0 bases and V by 7 bases; bases with no gene match: 6. From germline, CDR1 is DFQATT and CDR2 SNEGSKA (reference sequence).

Worth noting for this clonotype: A much larger clone lies a single base off, so this may be a read error. The chain is built from TRBV11-2 and TRBJ1-2, with D unresolved. In germline, CDR1 is SGHAT, CDR2 FQNNGV. CDR3 length: 13 residues. Trimming stripped 4 bases from V and 3 bases from J, with 9 bases between. CDR3 residues: CASSSPGYYGYTF. The CDR3 DNA reads TGTGCCAGCAGCTCACCGGGCTACTATGGCTACACCTTC.

Notes on this clonotype: A read error is possible here, since a much larger clone lies one base away. Lacking the conserved final phenylalanine or tryptophan, this CDR3 likely reflects a read error. The rearrangement joins TRBV11-2 to TRBJ2-5, with TRBD2 matching over 9 bases. The CDR3 is 16 amino acids. Germline loops: CDR1 SGHAT, CDR2 FQNNGV. The ends lost 3 bases at V and 2 bases at J; junction bases unmatched: 7. The CDR3 region has the DNA TGTGCCAGCAGCTTCGGGCTAGCGGGGCATCAAGAGACCCAGTACTCC. Amino acids: CASSFGLAGHQETQYS.

Only a few counts were recorded for this clonotype. V is TRBV2 and J is TRBJ2-7; 10 bases fit TRBD1. Germline V gene data show CDR1 as SNHLY and CDR2 as FYNNEI. This CDR3 contains 13 residues. The V and J ends lost 8 bases and 6 bases, in that order; junction bases with no gene match: 7. For the CDR3, the DNA is TGTGCCAGCCTGGGACAGGGGATGGTCGAGCAGTACTTC. The encoded protein is CASLGQGMVEQYF.